This T cell receptor (beta chain) derives from a study of OX40 agonist ivuxolimab in advanced cancers. Describing the broader study: Ivuxolimab was a fully human IgG2 agonistic monoclonal antibody targeting the costimulatory receptor OX40 (CD134). In the dose-escalation cohort, around 80% of patients were male, and the mean age was roughly 60 years with a range of roughly 20 to 79. The paper describes the monotherapy dose-escalation part (N of about 52 patients) of the phase I trial of ivuxolimab. Prior anti-PD-1, anti-PD-L1 or anti-CTLA-4 therapy was permitted, and checkpoint inhibitors had been received by roughly two fifths of dose-escalation patients. Among the approximately 54 dose-escalation patients, approximately 20 had hepatocellular carcinoma, 15 or so melanoma, 9 renal cell carcinoma and 9 head and neck cancer. The point of sequencing TCRbeta in the periphery was to test whether ivuxolimab changed TCR sequence diversity and drove clonal T-cell expansion. Partial responses occurred in three dose-escalation patients, of whom one had hepatocellular carcinoma and two had cutaneous melanoma. Intravenous ivuxolimab was administered to patients every 2 weeks at six dose levels: 0.01, 0.1, 0.3, 1.5, 3 and 10 mg/kg. The investigation overall reported the following: Low levels of normalized T-cell clonal expansion were also seen in some patients who did not respond. At doses of 0.1 to 3.0 mg/kg, clonal expansion of both CD4+ and CD8+ T cells in blood was seen between baseline and week 6. In the 0.1-3.0 mg/kg groups, partial responders were among the patients with the lowest normalized peripheral clonal expansion, particularly in CD8+ T cells. The antigen specificity of the peripheral T cells that underwent clonal expansion was not determined. After ivuxolimab, CD8+ T cells had more expanded clones than CD4+ T cells on average.

At the junction V is shortened by 1 base and J by 8 bases, with 9 bases in between. From cysteine to phenylalanine, the CDR3 is 13 amino acids long. Only CDR3 DNA remains: 39 bases, in frame from the first base. The germline V gene specifies SGHTA as CDR1 and FQGNSA as CDR2. For sequencing of the TCRbeta CDR3 region, genomic DNA was extracted from the sorted cells. The immunoSEQ Assay was used to sequence the TCRbeta CDR3 regions. Entries here come from immuneACCESS through TCRdb and include only in-frame sequences with V and J called. Some clones fail to appear in such tables; in the studies checked, an unresolved V gene covers under half of the shortfall, and the cause of the remainder is unknown. The sample yields about 70,000 clones; just over 85% were counted once. The ten largest clones take up roughly 3% of the sample. This clone has more than one count but fewer than ten. Its antigen has not been determined. Base qualities are not at hand, and no much larger clone is one base apart.

Patients with a history of autoimmune disease or receiving systemic immunosuppression were excluded from the trial. Peripheral blood for TCR sequencing was collected from all dose cohorts at baseline, on cycle 4 day 1, and on cycle 7 day 1. Samples were obtained from an open-label, multicenter, first-in-human phase I dose-escalation trial of ivuxolimab. Adults with locally advanced or metastatic head and neck squamous cell, hepatocellular, melanoma or renal cell carcinoma were enrolled in the trial. Before TCR sequencing, CD4+ and CD8+ T cells were separately sorted from peripheral blood. The sequence was collected from an adult with an advanced solid tumor such as melanoma, head and neck, liver or kidney cancer. The rearrangement joined TRBV7-2 to TRBJ1-5, with a tentative D gene TRBD1 over 5 matching bases. The sequencing here drew on CD4+ or CD8+ T cells sorted from blood, taken in a trial of the OX40 agonist ivuxolimab. The encoded CDR3 is CASSLGGQKPQHF. The nucleotide sequence is given as TGTGCCAGCAGCTTAGGGGGCCAGAAGCCCCAGCATTTT.